The next 21 T cell receptor beta chains were all read from a single sample in a study of EBV T-cell therapy then PD-1 blockade in nasopharyngeal carcinoma. No antigen has been identified for these receptors. Profiled with immunoSEQ multiplex PCR; TCRdb holds only in-frame clones, not every one. The sample records some 20,000 clones, over 75% being singletons. The treatment here: AdE1-LMPpoly-expanded autologous EBV-specific T-cell therapy followed by anti-PD-1 nivolumab. The sequences come from CD8+ T cells from blood, collected at roughly day 67 from a patient whose treatment included autologous EBV-specific T cells and nivolumab. The receptors were sampled from a man aged 35-49 years with nasopharyngeal carcinoma.

The CDR3 nucleotides are TGTGCCAGCAGCCCGAACCCAACAGGATCCTATGGCTACACCTTC. Translated, it gives CASSPNPTGSYGYTF. The rearrangement links TRBV9 to TRBJ1-2; D may be TRBD1 (5 bases). This CDR3 spans 15 amino acids. Trimming took off 4 bases at V and 4 bases at J, with 17 bases between the two ends. Germline V CDR1 and CDR2: SGDLS, YYNGEE.

CDR3 DNA: TGTGCCAGCAGAACACCGGGACAGAATAATGAAAAACTGTTTTTT. Its translation: CASRTPGQNNEKLFF. V is TRBV7-9 and J is TRBJ1-4, with 7 bases lining up with TRBD1. The V gene end was trimmed by 6 bases and the J gene end by 4 bases; junction bases not matched to a gene: 8. CDR1 and CDR2 from the germline V gene are SEHNR and FQNEAQ (reference sequence). The CDR3 has 15 amino acids.

The genes are TRBV5-8 and TRBJ2-7; TRBD1 matches 8 bases. CDR1 is SGHTS, CDR2 YDEGEE, per germline. This CDR3 spans 15 amino acids. V trimming: 4 bases; J trimming: 1 base; junction bases outside the gene matches: 7. The CDR3 DNA reads TGTGCCAGCAGCGGGGGACAGGTCCTGTCCTACGAGCAGTACTTC. It yields the protein CASSGGQVLSYEQYF.

This chain uses TRBV7-6 with TRBJ2-1; possible D gene TRBD2, 6 bases. The V end lost 3 bases, the J end lost 5 bases, and 11 bases lay between the germline ends. The CDR3 spans 14 residues. CDR1 and CDR2 (germline): SGHVS, FNYEAQ. CDR3 sequence: CASSFSGDHNEQFF. Here the CDR3 DNA reads TGTGCCAGCAGCTTTTCGGGGGACCACAATGAGCAGTTCTTC.

This chain connects TRBV4-3 to TRBJ2-6; 8 bases line up with TRBD1. CDR3 length: 18 amino acids. V was clipped by 2 bases and J by 0 bases; unmatched bases: 6. Germline V lookup: CDR1 LGHNA, CDR2 YSLEER. The CDR3 loop reads CASSQLSQGASGANVLTF. For the CDR3, the DNA is TGCGCCAGCAGCCAATTATCCCAGGGGGCCTCTGGGGCCAACGTCCTGACTTTC.

This chain uses TRBV7-9 with TRBJ2-5; no reliable D call. In germline, CDR1 is SEHNR, CDR2 FQNEAQ (reference sequence). The CDR3 runs 16 residues. The V end was cut by 2 bases, the J end by 5 bases, with 18 bases between. The CDR3 DNA is TGTGCCAGCAGCTTACCGGCCCCTCGAAAAGCGGAGACCCAGTACTTC. It encodes CASSLPAPRKAETQYF.

The chain is built from TRBV30 and TRBJ1-1; D remains unclear. Germline loops: CDR1 GTSNPN, CDR2 SVGIG (reference sequence). V lost 0 bases, J lost 1 base, and 6 bases lay in between. The CDR3 sequence is 13 residues long. The CDR3 protein is CAWSVTKNTEAFF. The CDR3 region has the DNA TGTGCCTGGAGTGTAACCAAGAACACTGAAGCTTTCTTT.

The gene calls are TRBV9 and TRBJ1-1, with unresolved D. The CDR3 is made up of 14 amino acids. Germline V gene sequence: CDR1 SGDLS, CDR2 YYNGEE. V dropped 5 bases and J dropped 0 bases, with 11 bases sitting between them. The CDR3 DNA reads TGTGCCAGCAGTCCTTACGAGATGAACACTGAAGCTTTCTTT. Translated, it gives CASSPYEMNTEAFF.

The chain uses TRBV7-9 and TRBJ2-1; the match to TRBD2 covers 10 bases. The CDR3 spans 15 residues. Per the germline V gene, CDR1 is SEHNR and CDR2 is FQNEAQ (reference sequence). Trimming cost V 5 bases and J 6 bases; bases outside gene matches: 7. The CDR3 here is CASSASGGARNEQFF. The CDR3 nucleotides are TGTGCCAGCAGCGCCAGCGGGGGGGCCCGCAATGAGCAGTTCTTC.

V gene TRBV19 combines with J gene TRBJ1-5; no firm D call. Germline CDR1 reads LNHDA; CDR2 reads SQIVND (reference sequence). The CDR3 contains 16 residues. V was shortened by 0 bases and J by 0 bases, with 9 bases between the two germline ends. This CDR3 is CASSIEREVSNQPQHF. CDR3 nucleotides: TGTGCCAGTAGTATAGAGAGGGAAGTTAGCAATCAGCCCCAGCATTTT.

The chain has TRBV20-1 and TRBJ1-2, with D unresolved. Trimming shortened V by 6 bases and J by 6 bases, and 8 bases separated the two germline ends. CDR1 is DFQATT and CDR2 is SNEGSKA in the germline V gene (reference sequence). The CDR3 contains 10 residues. CDR3 nucleotides: TGCAGTGCGAGACCGAATGGCTACACCTTC. This translates into CSARPNGYTF.

This rearrangement joins TRBV9 to TRBJ1-4; 7 bases are a match to TRBD1. Germline V gene sequence: CDR1 SGDLS, CDR2 YYNGEE. The CDR3 spans 15 residues. V lost 3 bases and J lost 3; bases outside the gene matches: 5. The CDR3 DNA reads TGTGCCAGCAGCGGTGGAGGGACAGCTAATGAAAAACTGTTTTTT. Amino acids: CASSGGGTANEKLFF.

This clone was counted a few times. The CDR3: CASSRSGVYSYEQYF. CDR3 DNA: TGTGCCAGCAGCCGAAGCGGGGTCTACTCCTACGAGCAGTACTTC. This chain connects TRBV6-2 or TRBV6-3 to TRBJ2-7; 7 bases align to TRBD2. Trimming took 6 bases from V and 0 from J; bases not matched to a gene: 8. The CDR3 has 15 amino acids. Germline CDR1 is MNHEY and CDR2 is SVGEGT.

The chain has TRBV5-6 and TRBJ1-3; possible D gene TRBD1, 5 bases. V was trimmed by 4 bases and J by 2 bases, leaving 10 bases between them. Germline V lookup: CDR1 SGHDT, CDR2 YYEEEE. The CDR3 spans 14 residues. CDR3 sequence: CASSLGGAGNTIYF. CDR3 sequence (DNA): TGTGCCAGCAGCCTCGGGGGGGCTGGAAACACCATATATTTT.

The chain carries TRBV13 and TRBJ1-2, with TRBD1 matching 9 bases. CDR3 length equals 15 residues. Trimming removed 5 bases from V and 2 bases from J; junction bases left unmatched: 6. Germline V gene data show CDR1 as PRHDT and CDR2 as FYEKMQ (reference sequence). The CDR3 DNA follows: TGTGCCAGCAGCGATAACAGGGGGCGCAACTATGGCTACACCTTC. Translating gives CASSDNRGRNYGYTF.

In its sample, this clone was seen a few times. This chain connects TRBV7-9 to TRBJ2-1; 7 nucleotides match TRBD2. The CDR3 extends over 15 amino acids. V gave up 4 bases and J gave up 5 bases; unmatched junction bases: 8. Germline CDR1 reads SEHNR; CDR2 reads FQNEAQ (reference sequence). The CDR3 DNA follows: TGTGCCAGCAGCTCCACACGGGCGGGAGACAATGAGCAGTTCTTC. It codes for CASSSTRAGDNEQFF.

The V and J genes are TRBV5-5 and TRBJ2-1, with 10 bases aligning to TRBD2. V gave up 2 bases and J gave up 8 bases; unmatched junction bases: 7. Germline loops: CDR1 SGHKS, CDR2 YYEKEE (reference sequence). This CDR3 comprises 15 residues. Here the CDR3 DNA reads TGTGCCAGCAGCTTACTAGCGGGGCCCTGGTATGAGCAGTTCTTC. This gives the protein CASSLLAGPWYEQFF.

This clone turned up a few times. The genes are TRBV4-2 and TRBJ2-1, with TRBD2 identical over 11 bases. The CDR3 extends over 16 amino acids. V lost 0 bases to trimming and J lost 4 bases; unmatched junction nucleotides: 2. Germline V gene data show CDR1 as LGHNA and CDR2 as YNFKEQ. CDR3 nucleotides: TGTGCCAGCAGCCAAGATAGCGGGGGGGCTTACAATGAGCAGTTCTTC. Its translation is CASSQDSGGAYNEQFF.

The chain has TRBV4-3 and TRBJ2-1; D is unresolved. V lost 0 bases and J 0 bases, leaving 6 bases between the germline ends. Germline values: CDR1 LGHNA, CDR2 YSLEER. This CDR3 comprises 15 residues. The CDR3 DNA is TGCGCCAGCAGCCAAGAAGATAGCTCCTACAATGAGCAGTTCTTC. The encoded protein is CASSQEDSSYNEQFF.

This rearrangement joins TRBV27 to TRBJ1-2; 7 positions match TRBD1. Germline lookup yields CDR1 MNHEY and CDR2 SMNVEV (reference sequence). Unmatched junction bases numbered 5, after V lost 6 bases and J lost 7 bases. The length of the CDR3 is 12 residues. CDR3 DNA sequence: TGTGCCAGCAGGGGGCAGGGGGGTGGCTACACCTTC. Amino acids: CASRGQGGGYTF.

By share, this clone ranks as medium-sized. The rearrangement joins TRBV28 to TRBJ1-3; D gene unclear. The V gene lost 3 bases and the J gene lost 1 base, with 4 bases spanning the gap. From germline, CDR1 is MDHEN and CDR2 SYDVKM. The CDR3 is 13 residues long. CDR3: CASSLWSGNTIYF. CDR3 sequence (DNA): TGTGCCAGCAGTTTGTGGTCTGGAAACACCATATATTTT.